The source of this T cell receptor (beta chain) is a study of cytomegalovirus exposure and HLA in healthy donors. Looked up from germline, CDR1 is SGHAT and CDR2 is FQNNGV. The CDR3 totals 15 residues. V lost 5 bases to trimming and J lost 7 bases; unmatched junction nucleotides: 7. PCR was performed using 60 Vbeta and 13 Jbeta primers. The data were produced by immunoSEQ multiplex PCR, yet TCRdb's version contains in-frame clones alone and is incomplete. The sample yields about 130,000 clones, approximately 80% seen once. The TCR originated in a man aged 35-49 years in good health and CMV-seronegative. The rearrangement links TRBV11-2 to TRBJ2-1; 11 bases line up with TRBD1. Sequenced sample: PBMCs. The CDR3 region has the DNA TGTGCCAGCAGCCGAGGCGGGACAGGGGGGAATGAGCAGTTCTTC. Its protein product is CASSRGGTGGNEQFF.